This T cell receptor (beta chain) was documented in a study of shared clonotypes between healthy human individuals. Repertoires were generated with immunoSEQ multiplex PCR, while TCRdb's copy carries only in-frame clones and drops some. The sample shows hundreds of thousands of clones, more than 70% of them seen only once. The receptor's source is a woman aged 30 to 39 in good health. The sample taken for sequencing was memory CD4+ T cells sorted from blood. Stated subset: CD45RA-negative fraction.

CDR3 bases: TGTGCCAGCAGCGTCGGGCCCCCTGGGCCCCAGCATTTT. Translated, it gives CASSVGPPGPQHF. The rearrangement links TRBV9 to TRBJ1-5; D remains ambiguous. V was shortened by 2 bases and J by 9 bases, with 12 bases between the two germline ends. The CDR3 loop spans 13 amino acids. CDR1 and CDR2 (germline): SGDLS, YYNGEE. Variable domain in full (rest from reference TRBV9 and TRBJ1-5): DSGVTQTPKHLITATGQRVTLRCSPRSGDLSVYWYQQSLDQGLQFLIQYYNGEERAKGNILERFSAQQFPDLHSELNLSSLELGDSALYFCASSVGPPGPQHFGDGTRLSIL.